The T cell receptor delta chain described here comes from a study of delta chains in infants with herpesvirus infections (dated by TCRdb to the early 2020s). Looking at the study overall: A Ugandan infant birth cohort was prospectively followed from birth to characterize gammadelta T cell responses to primary cytomegalovirus (CMV) infection. Infant blood samples fell into approximate age groups of 1.5, 4, 8 and 12 months. From PBMC, gammadelta TCRs were sequenced for around 19 CMV-infected infants (one congenitally infected) and 8 CMV-uninfected infants who had sufficient sample available. Previously published Belgian fetal and cord blood gammadelta TCR data were added only for comparison and were not generated in this cohort. The study searched for a public fetal Vdelta1/Vgamma8 gammadelta TCR clonotype in infants who acquired CMV infection after birth. The study at large found these results: The public Vdelta1 clonotype was detected in about 20% of the 18 CMV-infected infants, namely three infected postnatally before 120 days of age and the congenitally infected infant. The public clonotype was detected only at the first time point after infection and was not found in uninfected infants or in infants infected after 120 days. The frequency of the public clonotype among Vdelta1 cells appeared to be inversely correlated with age at infection and fell quickly, apparently not lasting beyond approximately eight weeks. A small sample size and the lack of race- or environment-matched controls were noted by the authors, because CMV is acquired by nearly all Ugandans before adulthood. The public clonotype might still be present below the detection limit in CMV-uninfected infants.

In Kampala, Uganda, pregnant women receiving prenatal care were recruited and their infants were enrolled, and documentation of maternal HIV status was required. Home visits to families took place weekly, and collection of infant clinical information, oral swabs and peripheral blood began at 6 weeks of age and was repeated every 4 months after that. Blood was drawn into heparin tubes, and PBMC were isolated via Ficoll-Paque density gradient centrifugation and then cryopreserved. Compared with germline, V lacks 4 bases and J lacks 0 bases; bases without a gene match: 13. The CDR3 starts with the cysteine, ends with the phenylalanine, and has 18 residues. The read is trimmed to its CDR3 DNA, 54 bases read in frame from base 1. In the germline V gene, CDR1 corresponds to TSWWSYY and CDR2 to QGS. This clone is labeled large (0.1 to 1%). Its antigen remains undetermined. No much larger clone exists at a distance of one base, and base qualities are not known.

The library was built by means of RT-PCR. To generate TCR cDNA, PBMC RNA underwent reverse transcription with SuperScript II using gamma-chain- and delta-chain-specific primers. The cDNA was purified with AMPure XP beads, then amplified and indexed with Illumina adapters using the Nextera XT Index Kit. gammadelta TCR libraries were sequenced on an Illumina MiSeq with a V2 300-cycle kit. Processing in the source paper ran as follows. Using MiXCR v2.1.12, CDR3 sequences were assembled, and reads were mapped onto D, J and V genes obtained from GenBank. VDJtools v1.2.1 was used to analyze the repertoires of the CDR3 clonotypes. TCRdb reprocessed the public data with the CATT caller; entries with the same nucleotide sequence were combined afterwards. TCRdb, not the authors, supplied the V and J calls. The sample profile shows 750 to 1,000 delta-chain clones; 27% of them were found once. Jointly, the top ten make up more than 13% of the sample.

The chain is encoded by TRDV1 joined to TRDJ1, and TRDD3 aligns with 8 junction nucleotides. The TCR sequence derives from a human donor who was a Ugandan infant, either HIV-exposed or HIV-unexposed (not recorded which). Sample: peripheral blood, taken at time point 2 of longitudinal follow-up. CDR3 sequence: CALGGQLGWGTYTDKLIF. The DNA sequence is given as TGTGCTCTTGGGGGACAACTCGGCTGGGGGACTTACACCGATAAACTCATCTTT.